The entry below describes one TCR beta chain. Its specificity is not known. Germline CDR1 and CDR2: SNHLY and FYNNEI. Trimming removed 6 bases from V and 0 bases from J; junction bases left unmatched: 4. The CDR3 spans 15 residues. The RNA input was roughly 0.45 to 1 ug, and it was reverse transcribed with random hexamers. Amplification of TCR beta CDR3 spanned 54 Vbeta and 13 Jbeta via immunoSEQ multiplex PCR. A single record per CDR3 protein comes from TCRdb applying MiXCR to the immunoSEQ multiplex PCR reads. The sample contains roughly 120,000 distinct CDR3 sequences, 85% to 95% of which appear only once. This sample is drawn from a study of CD8 T cells in Susac syndrome. General study points: The study's TCR sequencing and HLA analysis drew on a certain number of individuals. That number was acknowledged as relatively small.

The specimen sequenced was CD8+ T cells from PBMCs. The clonotype comes from a human donor with multiple sclerosis. The chain has TRBV2 and TRBJ2-4, with TRBD1 matching over 8 bases. CDR3 loop: CASRDREGAKNIQYF. The CDR3 DNA sequence: TGTGCCAGCAGGGACAGGGAAGGAGCCAAAAACATTCAGTACTTC.